This TCR beta chain was retrieved from a study of blood T cell repertoires in COVID-19 (dated by TCRdb to 2018 to 2020). Background on the whole study: Collaborator samples came from the United States, Italy and Spain and covered acute and convalescent phases of COVID-19. The prospective study material was composed of cDNA or gDNA derived from T cells, B-cell-depleted T cells, or PBMCs. Subjects who had been exposed to COVID-19, were actively infected with it, or had recovered from it provided the deeply sampled blood TCRbeta repertoires that made up the dataset. The repertoires were released in a freely available public database meant as a resource for research on the immune response to SARS-CoV-2. The samples were drawn from the first 160 participants of the ongoing ImmuneRACE study and from 950 to 1,500 subjects provided by 6 global collaborators. Nearly every sample came with metadata listing a de-identified subject ID, COVID-19 status, age in years and sex. HLA class I and class II types, where available, came from metadata supplied by the sample provider rather than from assay-based typing. What the study reported, not specific to this receptor: Clinical and demographic metadata were provided uncurated, with the amount varying by source and participant.

As concerns this clone: Its specific antigen is unknown. No per-base quality is available; no much larger clone lies one base away.

Trimming removed 5 bases from V and 2 bases from J, leaving 10 bases between the germline ends. Including cysteine and phenylalanine, the CDR3 has 13 amino acids. The CDR3 DNA has 39 bases and is translated from base 1. CDR1 and CDR2 (MGHDK, SYGVNS) derive from the germline V gene. TCRbeta CDR3 regions were amplified from genomic DNA using the immunoSEQ Assay, a bias-controlled multiplex PCR. Per the source publication's procedure: The number of nucleated cells in each sample was estimated from the amplification of reference gene primers within the assay. To quantify the absolute abundance of each unique TCRbeta CDR3 rearrangement, sequence reads were collapsed and filtered. For each sample, productive Simpson clonality was calculated by taking the square root of Simpson's diversity index across productive rearrangements. The source is immuneACCESS, and TCRdb retained only in-frame sequences with V and J called. Part of the clones is not carried over; for the studies checked, unresolved V genes explain less than half of this, and the remainder is unexplained. The V and J calls and clone size are taken from that table; D and trimming were inferred from the DNA. For this sample the table gives about 150,000 clones, of which less than 90% were detected only once. More than 5% of the sample goes to the ten largest clones.

Enrolling through a virtual design, the prospective study's participants ranged in age from about 18 to 100 years and lived across approximately 25 United States geographic areas. Cohort assignment in the prospective study relied on participant-reported clinical history from a screening survey and a study questionnaire. Exposed participants had been in contact with someone with a PCR-confirmed or clinician-diagnosed COVID-19 case within 2 weeks of study entry. Mobile phlebotomists in the prospective study collected whole blood, serum and a nasopharyngeal or oropharyngeal swab from every participant. Participants in the prospective study had the option to provide additional blood draws and questionnaires over an approximately 2-month period. Blood samples from the prospective study were shipped frozen or at room temperature prior to DNA extraction.

The chain joins TRBV25-1 to TRBJ2-7, with TRBD1 as a weak D call on 5 bases. Sequenced sample: PBMCs or T cells enriched from blood (not recorded which). The origin of this receptor is a woman aged 45-59 years who had been exposed to COVID-19. CDR3 region: CASSKTETYEQYF. The DNA sequence reads TGTGCCAGCAGTAAGACAGAGACCTACGAGCAGTACTTC.